A selection of T cell receptor beta chains follows, all from one sample in a study of blood T cell repertoires in COVID-19. TCRdb keeps only in-frame clones here, not all; method: immunoSEQ multiplex PCR. The table includes approximately 77,000 clones, approximately 80% detected once. Sequencing used peripheral blood. The receptor set was obtained from a woman between 70 and 85 years old with acute or convalescent COVID-19. CDR3s include the opening cysteine and the closing phenylalanine or tryptophan. Fields, in order: clone size, V gene, D gene, J gene, CDR3 DNA, CDR3 protein. A D gene is named only where the DNA matches it firmly. Not all rows give a size; the values are once, few, many and, for expanded clones, a class.

clone size: NA; V gene: TRBV18; D gene: TRBD1; J gene: TRBJ1-2; CDR3 DNA: TGTGCCAGCTCATCAAGGACAGGGGATTATGGCTACACCTTC; CDR3 protein: CASSSRTGDYGYTF
clone size: once; V gene: TRBV5-1; D gene: TRBD1; J gene: TRBJ1-4; CDR3 DNA: TGCGCCAGCAGCTTGAGGACAGGGGGTGAAAAACTGTTTTTT; CDR3 protein: CASSLRTGGEKLFF
clone size: NA; V gene: TRBV16; D gene: NA; J gene: TRBJ1-1; CDR3 DNA: TGTGCCAGCAGCCCGCAGGGCGGCAAAACTGAAGCTTTCTTT; CDR3 protein: CASSPQGGKTEAFF
clone size: NA; V gene: TRBV7-8; D gene: NA; J gene: TRBJ2-5; CDR3 DNA: TGTGCCAGCAGCTTAGAAGCACTAGCCAACGCGTACCAAGAGACCCAGTACTTC; CDR3 protein: CASSLEALANAYQETQYF
clone size: NA; V gene: TRBV12-5; D gene: TRBD2; J gene: TRBJ2-2; CDR3 DNA: TGTGCTAGTGGTTTGGTACTGCGGGGGGGCACCGGGGAGCTGTTTTTT; CDR3 protein: CASGLVLRGGTGELFF
clone size: NA; V gene: TRBV19; D gene: NA; J gene: TRBJ1-1; CDR3 DNA: TGTGCCAGTAGTGGTTCAGTTGAAGCTTTCTTT; CDR3 protein: CASSGSVEAFF
clone size: few; V gene: TRBV7-6; D gene: TRBD1; J gene: TRBJ1-1; CDR3 DNA: TGTGCCAGCAGCGTCGGGACAGCCAACACTGAAGCTTTCTTT; CDR3 protein: CASSVGTANTEAFF
clone size: NA; V gene: TRBV3-1/TRBV3-2; D gene: TRBD1; J gene: TRBJ1-6; CDR3 DNA: TGTGCCAGCAGCCCCTTCGGACAGGGGGCTATCTATAATTCACCCCTCCACTTT; CDR3 protein: CASSPFGQGAIYNSPLHF
clone size: NA; V gene: TRBV7-2; D gene: NA; J gene: TRBJ2-1; CDR3 DNA: TGTGCCAGCACCCCTGACCGGGGGGAGCAGTTCTTC; CDR3 protein: CASTPDRGEQFF
clone size: few; V gene: TRBV5-5; D gene: NA; J gene: TRBJ2-4; CDR3 DNA: TGTGCCAGCAGTCCTGAGGGGGGGCACGCCAAAAACATTCAGTACTTC; CDR3 protein: CASSPEGGHAKNIQYF
clone size: NA; V gene: TRBV21-1; D gene: NA; J gene: TRBJ2-3; CDR3 DNA: TGTGCCAGCAGCCGAAGGCCGTACCGGGGGGGCTCAGATACGCAGTATTTT; CDR3 protein: CASSRRPYRGGSDTQYF
clone size: NA; V gene: TRBV27; D gene: TRBD1; J gene: TRBJ2-1; CDR3 DNA: TGTGCCAGCAGCGACCGGACAGGGGGTTACAATGAGCAGTTCTTC; CDR3 protein: CASSDRTGGYNEQFF
clone size: NA; V gene: TRBV2; D gene: TRBD1; J gene: TRBJ1-4; CDR3 DNA: TGTGCCAGCAGTGAAGGGATGGGACAGTTTAATGAAAAACTGTTTTTT; CDR3 protein: CASSEGMGQFNEKLFF
clone size: NA; V gene: TRBV9; D gene: TRBD1; J gene: TRBJ2-1; CDR3 DNA: TGTGCCAGCAGCCCCGACAGGGCCCCCTACAATGAGCAGTTCTTC; CDR3 protein: CASSPDRAPYNEQFF
clone size: NA; V gene: TRBV3-1/TRBV3-2; D gene: NA; J gene: TRBJ2-2; CDR3 DNA: TGTGCCAGCAGCCAATCCCTCGGGCAGGGGACCGGGGAGCTGTTTTTT; CDR3 protein: CASSQSLGQGTGELFF
clone size: NA; V gene: TRBV6-5; D gene: NA; J gene: TRBJ1-2; CDR3 DNA: TGTGCCAGCAGTTCAGGAGGGAGCTATGGCTACACCTTC; CDR3 protein: CASSSGGSYGYTF
clone size: NA; V gene: TRBV9; D gene: TRBD2; J gene: TRBJ2-1; CDR3 DNA: TGTGCTAGCAGCGTATCATGGACTAGCGGGGGCCTGAGCTCCTACAATGAGCAGTTCTTC; CDR3 protein: CASSVSWTSGGLSSYNEQFF
clone size: NA; V gene: TRBV6-1; D gene: TRBD1; J gene: TRBJ1-4; CDR3 DNA: TGTGCCAGCAGGGAATCGGGACAGGGGGCGATGAATGAAAAACTGTTTTTT; CDR3 protein: CASRESGQGAMNEKLFF